This entry describes one T cell receptor (beta chain). Its antigen is still unknown. This sample was taken from a study of radiotherapy plus CTLA-4 blockade in lung cancer. Chemo-refractory metastatic non-small-cell lung cancer patients underwent focal radiation alongside CTLA-4 blockade with ipilimumab. Only in-frame clones appear in the TCRdb table, and some are missing; sequencing was by immunoSEQ multiplex PCR. Among 90,000 or so clones listed, roughly four fifths were seen once. The study, taken as a whole, reports: Response, reportedly, was best predicted by interferon-beta along with early blood T cell clone dynamics. TCR clones from tumors expanded in blood after radiotherapy plus ipilimumab.

This CDR3 comprises 14 residues. Germline CDR1 reads MNHEY; CDR2 reads SMNVEV (reference sequence). V lost 5 bases, J lost 7 bases, and 9 bases stayed unmatched. This receptor was taken from a human donor with non-small cell lung cancer who had stable disease on radiotherapy plus ipilimumab. The rearrangement uses TRBV27 and TRBJ2-7, with TRBD1 matching 9 bases. The input for sequencing was peripheral blood, taken from a patient treated with radiotherapy plus ipilimumab. The CDR3 protein is CASSTGTGLSEQYF. The CDR3 DNA follows: TGTGCCAGCAGTACCGGGACAGGGCTTTCGGAGCAGTACTTC.